These 10 T cell receptor beta chains were all obtained from the same sample, sequenced in a study of T cell clonality in common variable immunodeficiency. Clones were read by immunoSEQ multiplex PCR, and TCRdb kept only the in-frame ones, dropping some. This sample carries approximately 37,000 clones and no singletons, and over 8% goes to the top ten. Material for sequencing was peripheral blood mononuclear cells. These receptors were taken from a person aged 18-69 years in good health.

This clone was counted many times. The CDR3 end falls 3 residues outside the read, so it is completed with the germline J gene. V is TRBV19 and J is TRBJ1-2; the D is unclear. The CDR3 runs 12 residues. CDR1 and CDR2 (germline): LNHDA, SQIVND (reference sequence). The DNA read from the CDR3 is TGTGCCAGTAGTGCGGAGGCCACAGGC. Amino acid sequence: CASSAEATG. From start to end, the CDR3 is CASSAEATGYTF.

The sample holds many counts of this clone. The read falls 3 residues short of the CDR3 end, and the missing part is taken from the germline J gene. This chain links TRBV19 with TRBJ2-1, with TRBD2 matching over 12 bases. Trimming at V came to 3 bases and at J to 0 bases, leaving 0 bases not matched to a gene. The germline gives CDR1 LNHDA, CDR2 SQIVND (reference sequence). The CDR3 length is 16 residues. The DNA read from the CDR3 is TGTGCCAGTAGTATGACTAGCGGGAGCTCCTACAATGAG. It yields the protein CASSMTSGSSYNE. The full CDR3 protein is CASSMTSGSSYNEQFF.

This clone was counted at least ten times. The read halts 3 residues ahead of the CDR3 end, with the missing end drawn from the germline J gene. This chain links TRBV6-4 with TRBJ2-2; D gene unclear. Deletions cut 5 bases from V and 4 bases from J, with 5 bases between. There are 12 residues in the CDR3. The germline V gene has CDR1 MRHNA and CDR2 SNTAGT. CDR3 bases read: TGTGCCAGCAGTAGTAGCACCGGGGAG. The encoded protein is CASSSSTGE. The full CDR3 reads CASSSSTGELFF.

This clone was detected ten times or more. Sequencing ends 3 residues short of the CDR3 end; the germline J gene provides the rest. This chain uses TRBV11-2 with TRBJ2-7; 8 bases are shared with TRBD2. The CDR3 loop spans 13 amino acids. With V trimmed by 4 bases and J by 3 bases, 2 bases remained unmatched. From germline, CDR1 is SGHAT and CDR2 FQNNGV. The CDR3 bases that were read are TGTGCCAGCAGCTCTGGGACTAGCTACGAG. Residues: CASSSGTSYE. The full CDR3 reads CASSSGTSYEQYF. The full variable domain, in which reference TRBV11-2 and TRBJ2-7 provide the parts outside the CDR3, is EAGVAQSPRYKIIEKRQSVAFWCNPISGHATLYWYQQILGQGPKLLIQFQNNGVVDDSQLPKDRFSAERLKGVDSTLKIQPAKLEDSAVYLCASSSGTSYEQYFGPGTRLTVT.

At least ten counts were recorded for this clone. The observed sequence ends 3 residues before the CDR3 terminus, with the missing tail filled in from the germline J gene. The chain employs TRBV7-2 and TRBJ2-7; 7 nucleotides match TRBD1. The length of the CDR3 is 15 residues. Looked up from germline, CDR1 is SGHTA and CDR2 is FQGNSA. The J segment lost 1 base and the V segment lost 1 base, leaving 4 bases of the junction unmatched. The sequenced CDR3 bases are TGTGCCAGCAGCTTAGGAGGGGACAGTTCCTACGAG. Protein: CASSLGGDSSYE. The CDR3 reads in full as CASSLGGDSSYEQYF.

This clone has at least ten counts. The CDR3 end is not reached by the read, which stops 3 residues before it; the germline J gene fills it in. The V and J genes are TRBV20-1 and TRBJ2-2; 10 positions agree with TRBD2. Germline trimming cut 3 bases from V and 6 bases from J; bases unmatched to any gene: 10. The CDR3 has 16 residues. Germline lookup yields CDR1 DFQATT and CDR2 SNEGSKA (reference sequence). The CDR3 is CSASRTAGGPAGELFF. The CDR3 bases that were read are TGCAGTGCTAGTAGAACAGCGGGAGGGCCTGCCGGGGAG.

Of note for this clone: The CDR3 extends 3 residues past the end of the read, so its final part is completed from the germline J gene. The gene calls are TRBV7-2 and TRBJ1-4; D perhaps matches TRBD1 (6 bases). V lost 5 bases to trimming and J lost 8 bases, with 18 bases between them. CDR3 size: 15 residues. The germline gives CDR1 SGHTA, CDR2 FQGNSA. The covered CDR3 bases are TGTGCCAGCAGCCCCAGAGGGGGGGGAGGCGAAAAA. This encodes CASSPRGGGGEK. In full, the CDR3 is CASSPRGGGGEKLFF.

This clone was seen ten or more times. Sequencing ends 3 residues short of the CDR3 end; the germline J gene provides the rest. The chain has TRBV4-2 and TRBJ2-1, with 10 positions matching TRBD2. V lost 0 bases to trimming and J lost 7 bases; unmatched junction nucleotides: 9. The CDR3 has 17 residues. CDR1 LGHNA and CDR2 YNFKEQ come from the germline V gene. CDR3 DNA, as far as it was read: TGTGCCAGCAGCCAAGATGTCTCTAGCGGGAGTTTGAATGAG. Protein product: CASSQDVSSGSLNE. The complete CDR3 protein is CASSQDVSSGSLNEQFF.

This clone was detected many times. The missing CDR3 end, 3 residues past where the read stops, is filled in from the germline J gene. This rearrangement joins TRBV5-4 to TRBJ1-2; the match to TRBD1 covers 9 bases. CDR1 and CDR2 from the germline V gene are SGHNT and YYREEE (reference sequence). The CDR3 runs to 15 residues. Losses at the gene ends were 3 bases for V and 4 bases for J; bases not matched to a gene: 7. Partial CDR3 DNA: TGTGCCAGCAGCTACCGGGACAGGGTGCCCTATGGC. Translation: CASSYRDRVPYG. In full, the CDR3 is CASSYRDRVPYGYTF.

This clone was picked up many times. The read terminates 3 residues before the CDR3 end, so the remaining end is supplied by the germline J gene. This chain uses TRBV7-3 with TRBJ1-2; D unresolved. The germline gives CDR1 SGHTA, CDR2 FQGTGA. The CDR3 has 12 residues. The CDR3 spells CASGPNLPGYTF. The covered CDR3 bases are TGTGCCAGCGGTCCCAACTTGCCCGGC.